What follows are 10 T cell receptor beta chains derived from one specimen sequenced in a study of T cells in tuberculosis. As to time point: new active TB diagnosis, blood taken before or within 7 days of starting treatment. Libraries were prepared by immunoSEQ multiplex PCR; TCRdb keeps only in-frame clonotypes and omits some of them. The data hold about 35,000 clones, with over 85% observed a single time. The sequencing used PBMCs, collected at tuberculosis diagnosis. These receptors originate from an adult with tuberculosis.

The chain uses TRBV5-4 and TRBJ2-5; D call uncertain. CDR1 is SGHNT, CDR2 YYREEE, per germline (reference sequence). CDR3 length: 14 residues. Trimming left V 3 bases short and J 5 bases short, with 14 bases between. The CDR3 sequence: CASSYYSSRETQYF. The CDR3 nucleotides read TGTGCCAGCAGCTACTACTCATCTAGGGAGACCCAGTACTTC. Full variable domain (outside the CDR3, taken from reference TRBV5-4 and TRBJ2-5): ETGVTQSPTHLIKTRGQQVTLRCSSQSGHNTVSWYQQALGQGPQFIFQYYREEENGRGNFPPRFSGLQFPNYSSELNVNALELDDSALYLCASSYYSSRETQYFGPGTRLLVL.

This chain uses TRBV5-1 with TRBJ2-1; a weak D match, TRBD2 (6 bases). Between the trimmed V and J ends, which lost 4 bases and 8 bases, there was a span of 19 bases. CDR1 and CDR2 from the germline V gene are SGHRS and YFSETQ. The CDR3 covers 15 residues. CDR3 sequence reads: CASSPMAGPPDEQFF. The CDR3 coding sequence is TGCGCCAGCAGCCCCATGGCGGGGCCGCCCGATGAGCAGTTCTTC.

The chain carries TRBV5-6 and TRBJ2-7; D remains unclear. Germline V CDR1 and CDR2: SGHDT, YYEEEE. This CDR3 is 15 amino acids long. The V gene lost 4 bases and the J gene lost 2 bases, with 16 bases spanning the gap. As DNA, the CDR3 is TGTGCCAGCAGCCGAACCTTCCAGAATGCCTACGAGCAGTACTTC. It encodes CASSRTFQNAYEQYF.

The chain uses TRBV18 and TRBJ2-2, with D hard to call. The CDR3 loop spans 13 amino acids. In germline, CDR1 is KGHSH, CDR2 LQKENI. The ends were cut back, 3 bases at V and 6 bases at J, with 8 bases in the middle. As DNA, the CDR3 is TGTGCCAGCTCACCTGAGGCGGCCGGGGAGCTGTTTTTT. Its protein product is CASSPEAAGELFF.

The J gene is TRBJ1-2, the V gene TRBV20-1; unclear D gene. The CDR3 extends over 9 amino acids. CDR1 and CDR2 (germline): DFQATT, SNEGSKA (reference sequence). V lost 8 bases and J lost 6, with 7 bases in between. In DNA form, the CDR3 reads TGCAGTTCTCCCGATGGCTACACCTTC. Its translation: CSSPDGYTF.

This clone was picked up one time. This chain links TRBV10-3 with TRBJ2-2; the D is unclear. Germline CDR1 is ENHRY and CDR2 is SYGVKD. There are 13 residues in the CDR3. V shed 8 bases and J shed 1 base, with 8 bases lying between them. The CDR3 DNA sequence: TGTGCCATCTCCGGTGGGAACACCGGGGAGCTGTTTTTT. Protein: CAISGGNTGELFF.

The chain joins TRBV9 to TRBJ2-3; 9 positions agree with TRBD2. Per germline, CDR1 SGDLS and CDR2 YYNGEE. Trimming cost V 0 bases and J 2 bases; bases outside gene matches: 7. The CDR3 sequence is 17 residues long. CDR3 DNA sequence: TGTGCCAGCAGCGTAGGGTCCTTAGCGGGAGACACAGATACGCAGTATTTT. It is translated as CASSVGSLAGDTDTQYF.

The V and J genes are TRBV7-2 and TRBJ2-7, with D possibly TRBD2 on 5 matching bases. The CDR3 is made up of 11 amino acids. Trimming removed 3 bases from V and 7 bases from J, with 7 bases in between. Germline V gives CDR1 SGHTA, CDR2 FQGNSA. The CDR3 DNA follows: TGTGCCAGCAGCTTCCTAGCAGAGCAGTACTTC. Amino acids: CASSFLAEQYF.

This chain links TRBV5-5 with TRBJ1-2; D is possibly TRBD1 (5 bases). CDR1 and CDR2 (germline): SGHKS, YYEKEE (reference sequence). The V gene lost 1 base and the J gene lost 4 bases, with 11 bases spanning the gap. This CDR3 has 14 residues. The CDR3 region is CASSLIQQVYGYTF. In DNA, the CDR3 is TGTGCCAGCAGCTTGATCCAACAGGTCTATGGCTACACCTTC.

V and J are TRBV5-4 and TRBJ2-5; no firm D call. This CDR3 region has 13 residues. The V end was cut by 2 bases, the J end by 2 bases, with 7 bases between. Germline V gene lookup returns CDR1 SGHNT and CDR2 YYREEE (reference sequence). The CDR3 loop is CASSLIEQETQYF. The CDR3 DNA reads TGTGCCAGCAGCTTAATAGAACAAGAGACCCAGTACTTC. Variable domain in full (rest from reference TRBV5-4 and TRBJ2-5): ETGVTQSPTHLIKTRGQQVTLRCSSQSGHNTVSWYQQALGQGPQFIFQYYREEENGRGNFPPRFSGLQFPNYSSELNVNALELDDSALYLCASSLIEQETQYFGPGTRLLVL.